The clone carrying this T cell receptor (beta chain) has at least ten counts. The antigen is not known. The data stem from a study of shared clonotypes between healthy human individuals. The study, taken as a whole, reports: The four-donor shared clonotypes exceeded non-shared clonotypes in generation probability, with non-shared ones scoring lower. Researchers sampled blood only, noting tissue repertoires likely differ.

TCRdb keeps only in-frame clones here, not all; method: immunoSEQ multiplex PCR. Altogether over 850,000 clones are present, about 84% being singletons, with the ten largest covering approximately 0.52%. The V gene lost 2 bases and the J gene lost 6 bases, with 16 bases spanning the gap. This CDR3 spans 15 amino acids. CDR1 and CDR2 from the germline V gene are SGHTA and FQGNSA. Input material: memory CD4+ T cells from PBMCs. Subset specified: CD45RA-negative fraction. The V and J genes are TRBV7-2 and TRBJ1-1; tentative D call: TRBD1 (6 bases). This TCR was sampled from a man between 18 and 35 years old in good health. Some clones in this sample may be carry-over from other donors' samples. CDR3 residues: CASSLSGRWGPEAFF. The CDR3 DNA is TGTGCCAGCAGCTTATCCGGCAGGTGGGGGCCTGAAGCTTTCTTT.